The rows below give T cell receptor beta chains drawn from one sample of a study of metastatic and nonmetastatic thyroid tumors. From the PCR reads, TCRdb re-called clones with MiXCR. The repertoire holds about 41,000 clones, with roughly a quarter as singletons. The sample was tumor tissue. Every receptor here comes from a female donor with papillary thyroid cancer or a benign thyroid nodule (not recorded which). Some clones in this sample may be carry-over from other donors' samples. Both conserved end residues are trimmed from each CDR3.

TRBJ2-1 | 15 | TRBV7-8 | ASSSEGDPGQYNEQF
TRBJ2-1 | 13 | TRBV19 | AVSPEAGVVNEQF
TRBJ2-1 | 14 | TRBV7-2 | ASSVPLADSYNEQF
TRBJ1-1 | 16 | TRBV11-2 | ASSLEGGAGHVNTEAF
TRBJ1-1 | 12 | TRBV5-1 | ASTGGNLNTEAF
TRBJ2-1 | 15 | TRBV20-1 | SARDPGNRGGYNEQF
TRBJ2-1 | 13 | TRBV20-1 | SATSGLPYGNEQF
TRBJ2-2 | 11 | TRBV2 | ASNGTTSGELL
TRBJ1-4 | 13 | TRBV5-1 | ASKTGSAPNEKLF
TRBJ2-3 | 12 | TRBV15 | ATSRGLAGDTHY
TRBJ2-7 | 11 | TRBV19 | ASSTGTSGEQY
TRBJ1-2 | 11 | TRBV6-1 | ASSDGVDYGYT
TRBJ2-5 | 11 | TRBV7-8 | ASSLRDQETQY
TRBJ2-5 | 14 | TRBV6-1 | ASSEGKRQGWETQY
TRBJ2-7 | 16 | TRBV6-5 | ASSYSPPTRMGAYEQY
TRBJ1-1 | 9 | TRBV5-1 | ASSLGTEAF
TRBJ2-7 | 16 | TRBV14 | ASSQEGTGLHYPYEQY
TRBJ2-1 | 12 | TRBV2 | ASRPTLPAAEQF
TRBJ1-6 | 14 | TRBV11-2 | ASRNNRDNNNSPLH
TRBJ1-5 | 11 | TRBV6-1 | ASSTSGNQPQH
TRBJ2-7 | 10 | TRBV25-1 | SISEGGAEQY
TRBJ1-2 | 13 | TRBV5-1 | ASSLEWGGQAGYT
TRBJ2-7 | 12 | TRBV12-3/TRBV12-4 | ASRRDRSSYEQY
TRBJ1-2 | 12 | TRBV19 | ASSVPGGDYGYT
TRBJ2-7 | 12 | TRBV14 | ASSHSGTGYEQY
TRBJ1-1 | 12 | TRBV6-1 | ASSLGQLNTEAF
TRBJ2-1 | 11 | TRBV20-1 | SAHGGGWNEQF
TRBJ1-1 | 14 | TRBV7-3 | ASSLTPVGGGTEAF
TRBJ1-1 | 11 | TRBV10-1 | ASRSQPNTEAF
TRBJ1-5 | 13 | TRBV4-1 | ASSQGVWGNQPQH
TRBJ2-7 | 14 | TRBV10-2 | ASSDPRGTASYEQY
TRBJ2-7 | 9 | TRBV5-6 | ASSSSRKQY
TRBJ2-3 | 14 | TRBV9 | ASSVGSGTRTDTQY
TRBJ1-2 | 12 | TRBV5-6 | ASSPGQGDYGYT
TRBJ2-1 | 14 | TRBV6-6 | ASSDSTSGDYNEQF
TRBJ2-7 | 11 | TRBV7-2 | ASSLDGNYEQY
TRBJ1-1 | 11 | TRBV5-8 | ASMDFFNTEAF
TRBJ1-6 | 12 | TRBV6-1 | ASRHSLGNSPLH
TRBJ2-2 | 12 | TRBV12-3/TRBV12-4 | ASSLNGQSGELF
TRBJ2-3 | 13 | TRBV20-1 | SAIDNGGNTDTQY
TRBJ2-7 | 10 | TRBV19 | SSSDLVDEPY
TRBJ1-1 | 10 | TRBV2 | ASTERNTEAF
TRBJ2-1 | 14 | TRBV7-9 | ASSNRDRGAYNEQF